The 5 T cell receptor beta chains listed next were all sequenced from one sample in a study of CD8 T cells in Susac syndrome. Reverse transcription of roughly 0.5 to 1 ug RNA was performed with random hexamers. One entry per CDR3 protein results from TCRdb running MiXCR on the immunoSEQ multiplex PCR reads. The table lists approximately 150,000 distinct CDR3 sequences, approximately 94% of them singletons. The sample taken for sequencing was CD4+ T cells from PBMCs. The origin of the receptors is a human donor with multiple sclerosis.

The chain links TRBV7-2 to TRBJ2-7; 12 positions match TRBD1. The germline V gene has CDR1 SGHTA and CDR2 FQGNSA. V shed 3 bases, J shed 7 bases, and the junction held 7 bases outside the gene matches. The CDR3 length is 15 residues. CDR3 region: CASSFPGQGAWEQYF. CDR3 nucleotide sequence: TGTGCCAGCAGCTTTCCGGGACAGGGGGCATGGGAGCAGTACTTC.

V gene TRBV5-4 combines with J gene TRBJ2-3, with D possibly matching TRBD2 (6 bases). Deletions cut 5 bases from V and 0 bases from J, with 7 bases between. This CDR3 spans 13 amino acids. CDR1 SGHNT and CDR2 YYREEE come from the germline V gene (reference sequence). The CDR3 loop is CASREGSTDTQYF. CDR3 nucleotides: TGTGCCAGCAGGGAGGGAAGCACAGATACGCAGTATTTT.

As DNA, the CDR3 is TGTGCCAGCAGCTTTATGCCCCGCGGCTCCTACAATGAGCAGTTCTTC. Its protein product is CASSFMPRGSYNEQFF. V is TRBV7-2 and J is TRBJ2-1, with D hard to call. The CDR3 contains 16 residues. Trimming stripped 3 bases from V and 0 bases from J, with 12 bases between. Germline-derived CDR1 and CDR2 are SGHTA and FQGNSA.

The chain links TRBV20-1 to TRBJ1-2; 8 nucleotides match TRBD1. The germline gives CDR1 DFQATT, CDR2 SNEGSKA (reference sequence). The CDR3 is 14 residues long. Trimming cost V 0 bases and J 7 bases; bases outside gene matches: 7. The chain's CDR3 is CSARDIDRGSGYTF. In nucleotides, the CDR3 is TGCAGTGCTAGAGATATCGACAGGGGATCTGGCTACACCTTC.

V and J are TRBV4-3 and TRBJ2-3; 7 bases agree with TRBD1. After removal of 2 bases from V and 7 bases from J, the junction contained 6 bases not matched to a gene. The CDR3 has 14 amino acids. Germline lookup yields CDR1 LGHNA and CDR2 YSLEER. CDR3 DNA sequence: TGCGCCAGCAGCCAACTGACAGGGATGAATACGCAGTATTTT. This translates into CASSQLTGMNTQYF.